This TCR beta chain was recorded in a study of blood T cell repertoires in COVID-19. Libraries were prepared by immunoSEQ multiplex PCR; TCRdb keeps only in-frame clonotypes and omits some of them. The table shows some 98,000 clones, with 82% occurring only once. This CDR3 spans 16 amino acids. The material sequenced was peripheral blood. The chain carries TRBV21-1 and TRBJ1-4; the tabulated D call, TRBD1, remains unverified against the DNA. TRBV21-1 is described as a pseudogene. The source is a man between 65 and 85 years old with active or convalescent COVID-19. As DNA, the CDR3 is TGTGCCAGCAGCAAGGACACAGGTAAGATTTGGGAAAAACTGTTTTTT. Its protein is CASSKDTGKIWEKLFF.